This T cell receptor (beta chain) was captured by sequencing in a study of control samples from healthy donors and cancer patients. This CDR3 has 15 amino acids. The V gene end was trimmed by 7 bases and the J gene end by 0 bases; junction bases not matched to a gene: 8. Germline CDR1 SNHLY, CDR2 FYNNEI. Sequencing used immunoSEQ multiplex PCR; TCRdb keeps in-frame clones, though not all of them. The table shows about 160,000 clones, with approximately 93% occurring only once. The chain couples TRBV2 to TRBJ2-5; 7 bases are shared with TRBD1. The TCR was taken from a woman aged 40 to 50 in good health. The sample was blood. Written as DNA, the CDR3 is TGTGCCAGCACCCAGGACAGGTCTTACCAAGAGACCCAGTACTTC. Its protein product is CASTQDRSYQETQYF.